This T cell receptor beta chain was captured by sequencing in a study of blood T cells in healthy people across ages. Looked up from germline, CDR1 is SGHRS and CDR2 is YFSETQ. The CDR3 is made up of 15 amino acids. Trimming stripped 0 bases from V and 8 bases from J, with 15 bases between. This clonotype was counted many times. A second PCR of 7 to 11 cycles used a sample-barcoded 5' primer and a J-beta primer mix. In TCRdb, the 5' RACE reads were re-called with MiXCR into one record per CDR3 protein. This table holds roughly 410,000 distinct CDR3 sequences, approximately 47% found once. The sample was blood. The sequence came from a man aged 60 to 69 in good health. V gene TRBV5-1 combines with J gene TRBJ2-1; D unresolved. The CDR3 DNA reads as TGCGCCAGCAGCTTGGTTGCGGCGACCCCCCATGAGCAGTTCTTC. It specifies CASSLVAATPHEQFF.